The source of this T cell receptor beta chain is a study of shared clonotypes between healthy human individuals. The input for sorted-subset replicate PCRs was about 210 ng DNA, 25,000 to 35,000 T cell genomes. The authors' processing: As immunoSEQ supplied junction-only sequences (without quality scores), filtering differed. Clones were sequenced by immunoSEQ multiplex PCR, and TCRdb holds only the in-frame ones, with some missing. The V and J calls and the clone size are those of that table, but D and trimming were determined from the DNA. The data contain under 850,000 clones, 80% to 95% of them singletons. The CDR3 totals 15 residues. The J segment lost 6 bases and the V segment lost 2 bases, leaving 7 bases of the junction unmatched. The germline CDR1 and CDR2 sequences are SGHRS and YFSETQ. Naive CD8 cells comprised CD45RO-negative, CCR7-positively selected cells, excluding terminally differentiated effector memory CD45RA+ cells.

General study points: In a handful of donors, about 5% of naive CD4 clonotypes appeared in common.

With respect to this clone: Its antigen is unidentified.

This clonotype originated in a man aged 30-40 years in good health. Material: naive CD8+ T cells sorted from blood. The chain couples TRBV5-1 to TRBJ2-7; 11 nucleotides agree with TRBD2. CDR3 bases: TGCGCCAGCAGCTTACTAGCGGGGGTTAAAGGCGAGCAGTACTTC. Translated: CASSLLAGVKGEQYF.